The present entry profiles one T cell receptor (beta chain) with its context. The sample originates from a study of blood T cell repertoires in COVID-19. TCRdb keeps only in-frame clones here, not all; method: immunoSEQ multiplex PCR. The table has around 620,000 clones, approximately 90% seen once; the top ten hold roughly 0.25%. This TCR was recovered from a woman aged 18-35 years with acute or convalescent COVID-19. The sequencing input was peripheral blood.

CDR3 loop: CAITSVPSNTEAFF. The CDR3 region has the DNA TGTGCCATCACCTCGGTCCCCTCAAACACTGAAGCTTTCTTT. The chain links TRBV10-3 to TRBJ1-1; D is uncertain. V lost 7 bases and J lost 2, with 14 bases in between. The germline V gene encodes CDR1 ENHRY and CDR2 SYGVKD. The CDR3 runs to 14 residues.